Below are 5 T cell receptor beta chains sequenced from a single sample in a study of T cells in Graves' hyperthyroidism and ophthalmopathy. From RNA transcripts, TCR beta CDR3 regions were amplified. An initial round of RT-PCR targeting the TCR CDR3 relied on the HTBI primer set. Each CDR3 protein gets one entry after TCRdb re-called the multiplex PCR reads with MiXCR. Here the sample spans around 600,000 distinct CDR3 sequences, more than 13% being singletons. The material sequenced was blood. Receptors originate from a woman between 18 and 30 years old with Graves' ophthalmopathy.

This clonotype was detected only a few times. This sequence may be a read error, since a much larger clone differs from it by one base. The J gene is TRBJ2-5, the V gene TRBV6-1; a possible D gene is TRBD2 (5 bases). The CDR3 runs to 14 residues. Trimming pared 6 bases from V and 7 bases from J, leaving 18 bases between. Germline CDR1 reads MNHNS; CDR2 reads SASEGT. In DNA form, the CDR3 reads TGTGCCAGCAGACCGGGGTGGGCGGGTCGGACCCAGTACTTC. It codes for CASRPGWAGRTQYF.

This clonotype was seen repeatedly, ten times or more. The CDR3 region is CASSQGRDHEAFF. Written as DNA, the CDR3 is TGTGCCAGCAGCCAAGGCAGGGACCATGAAGCTTTCTTT. The genes are TRBV7-2 and TRBJ1-1, with a weak D call TRBD1 (5 bases). The CDR3 totals 13 residues. Trimming took off 5 bases at V and 7 bases at J, with 14 bases between the two ends. Germline loops: CDR1 SGHTA, CDR2 FQGNSA.

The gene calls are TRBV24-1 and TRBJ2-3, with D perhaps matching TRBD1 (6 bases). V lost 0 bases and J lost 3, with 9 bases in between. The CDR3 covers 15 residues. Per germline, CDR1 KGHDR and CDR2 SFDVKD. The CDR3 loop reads CATSDLTGKTDTQYF. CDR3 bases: TGTGCCACCAGTGATTTGACAGGGAAGACAGATACGCAGTATTTT.

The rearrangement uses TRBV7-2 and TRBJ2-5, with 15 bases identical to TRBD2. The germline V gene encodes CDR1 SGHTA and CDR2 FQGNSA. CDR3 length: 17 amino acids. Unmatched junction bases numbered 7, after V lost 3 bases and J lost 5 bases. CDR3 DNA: TGTGCCAGCAGCTTCGGACTAGCGGGAGGGCCGAGGGAGACCCAGTACTTC. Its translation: CASSFGLAGGPRETQYF.

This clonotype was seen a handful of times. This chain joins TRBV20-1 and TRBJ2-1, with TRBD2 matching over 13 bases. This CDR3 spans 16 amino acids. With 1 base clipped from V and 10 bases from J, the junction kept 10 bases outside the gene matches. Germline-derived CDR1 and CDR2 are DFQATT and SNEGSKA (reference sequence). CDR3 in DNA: TGCAGTGCTAGAGTTCGCGGACTAGCGGGAGTCGGGGAGCAGTTCTTC. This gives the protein CSARVRGLAGVGEQFF.